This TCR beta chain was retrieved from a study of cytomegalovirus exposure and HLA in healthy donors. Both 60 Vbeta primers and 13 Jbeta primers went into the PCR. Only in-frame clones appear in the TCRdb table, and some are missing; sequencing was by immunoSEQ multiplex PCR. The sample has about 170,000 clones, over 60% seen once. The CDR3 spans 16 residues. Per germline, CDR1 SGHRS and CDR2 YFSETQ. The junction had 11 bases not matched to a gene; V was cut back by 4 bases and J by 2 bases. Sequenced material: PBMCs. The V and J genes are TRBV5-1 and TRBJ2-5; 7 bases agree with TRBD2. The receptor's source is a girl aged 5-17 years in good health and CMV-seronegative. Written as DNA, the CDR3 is TGCGCCAGCAGCCTGGGACTGGGGGGGAGACAAGAGACCCAGTACTTC. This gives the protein CASSLGLGGRQETQYF.